Listed here are 7 T cell receptor beta chains from one sample, sequenced in a study of shared clonotypes between healthy human individuals (dated by TCRdb to the early 2020s). The library relied on the immunoSEQ multiplex PCR assay. In its TCRdb copy, this immuneACCESS table keeps in-frame sequences only and misses some clones. Where compared with another copy, unresolved V genes explain less than half of these, and the others have no known cause. This sample has approximately 2.5 million clones in its table, and over 85% of those were observed once. Roughly 0.15% of the sample lies in the top ten. The specimen was naive CD4+ T cells sorted from blood. The cell subset or site label, read with the paper, signifies: CD45RA+ positively selected. Source of these receptors: a man aged 18 to 30 in good health.

The chain couples TRBV19 to TRBJ2-7; 9 bases align to TRBD1. Unmatched junction bases numbered 7, after V lost 3 bases and J lost 1 base. CDR1 and CDR2 from the germline V gene are LNHDA and SQIVND (reference sequence). The CDR3 consists of 16 residues. CDR3 protein: CASSMGRGTGSYEQYF. Here the CDR3 DNA reads TGTGCCAGTAGTATGGGGCGCGGGACAGGGTCCTACGAGCAGTACTTC.

In regard to this clone: Other nucleotide sequences in the sample specify the same CDR3. The rearrangement links TRBV18 to TRBJ1-5; 10 bases are a match to TRBD1. V gave up 6 bases and J gave up 2 bases; unmatched junction bases: 4. CDR3 length equals 15 residues. The germline CDR1 and CDR2 sequences are KGHSH and LQKENI. The CDR3 DNA reads TGTGCCAGCTCCCCAGGGACAGGGGGCAATCAGCCCCAGCATTTT. Its translation: CASSPGTGGNQPQHF.

This clone is a singleton in its sample. The chain links TRBV5-1 to TRBJ2-5; D unclear. Between the trimmed V and J ends, which lost 4 bases and 11 bases, there was a span of 21 bases. The CDR3 covers 14 residues. Per the germline V gene, CDR1 is SGHRS and CDR2 is YFSETQ. As DNA, the CDR3 is TGCGCCAGCAGCGGCGGATTATCTTTGCCAGAGCAGTACTTC. Its protein product is CASSGGLSLPEQYF.

V usage is TRBV6-5 and J usage is TRBJ2-7; 8 nucleotides line up with TRBD2. CDR1 is MNHEY and CDR2 is SVGAGI in the germline V gene. This CDR3 is built from 14 residues. V lost 7 bases and J lost 0; bases outside the gene matches: 5. The CDR3: CASNRGGTSYEQYF. CDR3 coding DNA: TGTGCCAGCAATCGGGGGGGGACCTCCTACGAGCAGTACTTC.

Worth noting for this clone: Other DNA variants within this sample encode the same CDR3. The J gene is TRBJ1-2, the V gene TRBV18, with D unclear. This CDR3 is 13 amino acids long. The V and J ends lost 4 bases and 1 base respectively, with 7 bases between them. Germline V gene sequence: CDR1 KGHSH, CDR2 LQKENI. The CDR3 sequence: CASSLDGNYGYTF. For the CDR3, the DNA is TGTGCCAGCTCACTCGACGGTAACTATGGCTACACCTTC. Based on the CDR3 plus reference TRBV18 and TRBJ1-2, the full variable domain is NAGVMQNPRHLVRRRGQEARLRCSPMKGHSHVYWYRQLPEEGLKFMVYLQKENIIDESGMPKERFSAEFPKEGPSILRIQQVVRGDSAAYFCASSLDGNYGYTFGSGTRLTVV.

The V gene is TRBV7-2, the J gene TRBJ2-3, with TRBD1 identical over 9 bases. This CDR3 spans 13 amino acids. CDR1 SGHTA and CDR2 FQGNSA come from the germline V gene. J lost 6 bases, V lost 8 bases, and 6 bases had no gene match. The CDR3 here is CASGYRGPDTQYF. As DNA, the CDR3 is TGTGCCAGCGGATACAGGGGGCCGGATACGCAGTATTTT.

This clone is a singleton in its sample. The chain employs TRBV9 and TRBJ2-5; 9 bases align to TRBD1. CDR1 and CDR2 (germline): SGDLS, YYNGEE. With V trimmed by 6 bases and J by 3 bases, 6 bases remained unmatched. This CDR3 has 14 residues. The CDR3 reads CASMPGQGKETQYF. The CDR3 nucleotides are TGTGCCAGCATGCCCGGACAGGGGAAAGAGACCCAGTACTTC.